The 21 T cell receptor beta chains listed next were all sequenced from one sample in a study of cytomegalovirus exposure and HLA in healthy donors. With 60 Vbeta and 13 Jbeta primers, the PCR was carried out. Only in-frame clones appear in the TCRdb table, and some are missing; sequencing was by immunoSEQ multiplex PCR. The sample lists under 200,000 clones, roughly 85% occurring once. The specimen was PBMCs. Receptors were obtained from a man aged 30 to 45 in good health and CMV-seropositive.

The rearrangement uses TRBV9 and TRBJ2-3; D ambiguous. The germline V gene has CDR1 SGDLS and CDR2 YYNGEE. This CDR3 has 14 amino acids. V lost 4 bases and J lost 0, with 9 bases in between. Here the CDR3 reads CASSQTSSTDTQYF. Written as DNA, the CDR3 is TGTGCCAGCAGCCAGACAAGTAGCACAGATACGCAGTATTTT.

The rearrangement links TRBV11-3 to TRBJ2-7; 7 nucleotides agree with TRBD1. This CDR3 has 15 residues. Trimming cost V 6 bases and J 5 bases; bases outside gene matches: 13. CDR1 is SGHNT, CDR2 YENEEA, per germline. The CDR3 reads CASSLAPDRDHEQYF. The CDR3 region has the DNA TGTGCCAGCAGTCTAGCCCCCGACAGGGACCACGAGCAGTACTTC.

This clone turned up a few times. The chain is built from TRBV5-1 and TRBJ2-7; D might be TRBD2 (5 bases). The V gene's germline CDR1 is SGHRS and CDR2 YFSETQ. V shed 0 bases and J shed 6 bases, with 13 bases lying between them. The CDR3 has 14 residues. As DNA, the CDR3 is TGCGCCAGCAGCTTGGAACCGGGGTTCGGCGAGCAGTACGTC. Translating it yields CASSLEPGFGEQYV.

The V and J genes are TRBV7-9 and TRBJ1-2, with TRBD1 matching 8 bases. From germline, CDR1 is SEHNR and CDR2 FQNEAQ (reference sequence). The J segment lost 6 bases and the V segment lost 2 bases, leaving 5 bases of the junction unmatched. This CDR3 region has 14 residues. In DNA form, the CDR3 reads TGTGCCAGCAGCTTAATGCAGGGGGCGAATGGCTACACCTTC. It is translated as CASSLMQGANGYTF.

The V gene is TRBV9, the J gene TRBJ1-4; D might be TRBD1 (6 bases). This CDR3 comprises 16 residues. V dropped 3 bases and J dropped 8 bases, with 20 bases sitting between them. Germline CDR1 and CDR2: SGDLS and YYNGEE. The CDR3 nucleotides read TGTGCCAGCAGCGGTACCCCAGGGACATTGGGGGAAAAACTGTTTTTT. Amino acid sequence: CASSGTPGTLGEKLFF.

This rearrangement joins TRBV7-6 to TRBJ2-1; maybe TRBD1 (6 bases). The CDR3 loop spans 16 amino acids. V was shortened by 0 bases and J by 1 base, with 10 bases between the two germline ends. From germline, CDR1 is SGHVS and CDR2 FNYEAQ. The CDR3: CASSLAYRDSYNEQFF. As DNA, the CDR3 is TGTGCCAGCAGCTTAGCGTACAGGGATTCCTACAATGAGCAGTTCTTC.

The V gene is TRBV9, the J gene TRBJ2-3; D remains unclear. The CDR3 sequence is 12 residues long. Germline loops: CDR1 SGDLS, CDR2 YYNGEE. Trimming left V 4 bases short and J 2 bases short, with 5 bases between. The CDR3: CASSPHTDTQYF. The CDR3 DNA reads as TGTGCCAGCAGCCCCCACACAGATACGCAGTATTTT.

Here the CDR3 DNA reads TGTGCCAGCGGCCAACAGGTGAACACTGAAGCTTTCTTT. Protein sequence: CASGQQVNTEAFF. The rearrangement joins TRBV7-2 to TRBJ1-1; a weak D match, TRBD1 (5 bases). V was pared by 8 bases and J by 0 bases, with 10 bases between. The germline gives CDR1 SGHTA, CDR2 FQGNSA. The CDR3 is 13 residues long.

The J gene is TRBJ2-1, the V gene TRBV4-1; TRBD2 agrees at 10 bases. CDR3 length: 17 residues. Germline values: CDR1 MGHRA, CDR2 YSYEKL. V trimming: 4 bases; J trimming: 9 bases; junction bases outside the gene matches: 15. The CDR3 loop reads CASSPHPRSGRAIEQFF. For the CDR3, the DNA is TGCGCCAGCAGCCCCCATCCCAGGAGCGGGAGGGCCATTGAGCAGTTCTTC.

The chain uses TRBV4-3 and TRBJ2-3, with D uncertain. In germline, CDR1 is LGHNA, CDR2 YSLEER. The CDR3 is made up of 13 amino acids. With 3 bases removed from V and 5 bases from J, the gap between germline ends came to 9 bases. The CDR3 sequence is CASSQRRRDTQYF. CDR3 in DNA: TGCGCCAGCAGCCAGCGGCGCCGAGATACGCAGTATTTT.

In this sample, this clone turned up once. Germline and junction disagree at one end, which may indicate a read error. The CDR3 coding sequence is TGTGCCAGCACCCGGAGGAGATCTGGAAACGCCATATATTTT. It is translated as CASTRRRSGNAIYF. This chain connects TRBV5-6 to TRBJ1-3; D gene unclear. Germline V gene sequence: CDR1 SGHDT, CDR2 YYEEEE. The CDR3 totals 14 residues.

The chain links TRBV4-2 to TRBJ2-3; D is unresolved. V was pared by 3 bases and J by 0 bases, with 4 bases between. The CDR3 is 13 residues long. Germline CDR1 is LGHNA and CDR2 is YNFKEQ. The CDR3 loop reads CASSQESTDTQYF. For the CDR3, the DNA is TGTGCCAGCAGCCAGGAGAGCACAGATACGCAGTATTTT.

The J gene is TRBJ2-5, the V gene TRBV5-1, with D tentatively TRBD1 (6 bases). Germline CDR1 SGHRS, CDR2 YFSETQ. This CDR3 has 14 amino acids. Trimming pared 4 bases from V and 2 bases from J, leaving 12 bases between. As DNA, the CDR3 is TGCGCCAGCAGCCCCGGGACACCGCAAGAGACCCAGTACTTC. As protein: CASSPGTPQETQYF.

The rearrangement links TRBV7-8 to TRBJ2-7, with a possible D match to TRBD2 (6 bases). Germline values: CDR1 SGHVS, CDR2 FQNEAQ. This CDR3 region has 16 residues. Trimming cost V 3 bases and J 3 bases, with 18 bases left between them. The CDR3 bases are TGTGCCAGCAGCTTGGTCGGGGGACCTCTTATCTACGAGCAGTACTTC. This gives the protein CASSLVGGPLIYEQYF.

This chain links TRBV7-6 with TRBJ2-3; D unresolved. Trimming stripped 1 base from V and 3 bases from J, with 11 bases between. Germline CDR1 is SGHVS and CDR2 is FNYEAQ. This CDR3 spans 15 amino acids. The chain's CDR3 is CASSLDHLVTDTQYF. The CDR3 DNA follows: TGTGCCAGCAGCTTAGATCACTTGGTAACAGATACGCAGTATTTT.

The rearrangement links TRBV7-3 to TRBJ1-1, with 7 positions matching TRBD1. Per germline, CDR1 SGHTA and CDR2 FQGTGA. Unmatched junction bases numbered 8, after V lost 5 bases and J lost 2 bases. The CDR3 runs 15 residues. CDR3 sequence: CASSRDQGVNTEAFF. The CDR3 coding sequence is TGTGCCAGCAGCCGCGATCAGGGGGTAAACACTGAAGCTTTCTTT.

The rearrangement joins TRBV7-8 to TRBJ2-4; D gene ambiguous. The CDR3 extends over 12 amino acids. Germline values: CDR1 SGHVS, CDR2 FQNEAQ. The V end was cut by 5 bases, the J end by 4 bases, with 6 bases between. In nucleotides, the CDR3 is TGTGCCAGCAGCCTCCTAAAAAACATTCAGTACTTC. Residues: CASSLLKNIQYF.

V is TRBV29-1 and J is TRBJ1-2; the D gene is possibly TRBD1 (6 bases). The CDR3 runs 13 residues. Trimming stripped 7 bases from V and 5 bases from J, with 17 bases between. Per germline, CDR1 SQVTM and CDR2 ANQGSEA. CDR3 in DNA: TGCAGCGCACTTCCAGGGGATACTTATGGCTACACCTTC. Protein sequence: CSALPGDTYGYTF.

The chain couples TRBV4-1 to TRBJ2-5, with D perhaps matching TRBD2 (6 bases). V lost 0 bases and J 2 bases, leaving 13 bases between the germline ends. This CDR3 contains 16 residues. Per the germline V gene, CDR1 is MGHRA and CDR2 is YSYEKL. For the CDR3, the DNA is TGCGCCAGCAGCCAAGAAGGGGAGGCAGAGCAAGAGACCCAGTACTTC. Its translation is CASSQEGEAEQETQYF.

Points on this clone: The junction departs from germline at one end; a sequencing error may be responsible. This rearrangement joins TRBV7-9 to TRBJ1-4; 11 bases fit TRBD1. Looked up from germline, CDR1 is SEHNR and CDR2 is FQNEAQ (reference sequence). The length of the CDR3 is 15 residues. The CDR3: CSSGTGGATNEKLFF. The CDR3 bases are TGTTCCAGCGGGACAGGGGGGGCAACTAATGAAAAACTGTTTTTT.

In its sample, this clone was seen once. V usage is TRBV7-6 and J usage is TRBJ1-4, with D possibly being TRBD1 (6 bases). Germline V gene data show CDR1 as SGHVS and CDR2 as FNYEAQ. CDR3 length: 14 amino acids. The germline V and J ends were trimmed by 4 bases and 3 bases, with 9 bases remaining between them. CDR3 bases: TGTGCCAGCAGCTCAACAGGGCCTAATGAAAAACTGTTTTTT. It yields the protein CASSSTGPNEKLFF. The whole variable domain, remainder taken from reference TRBV7-6 and TRBJ1-4, is GAGVSQSPRYKVTKRGQDVALRCDPISGHVSLYWYRQALGQGPEFLTYFNYEAQQDKSGLPNDRFSAERPEGSISTLTIQRTEQRDSAMYRCASSSTGPNEKLFFGSGTQLSVL.